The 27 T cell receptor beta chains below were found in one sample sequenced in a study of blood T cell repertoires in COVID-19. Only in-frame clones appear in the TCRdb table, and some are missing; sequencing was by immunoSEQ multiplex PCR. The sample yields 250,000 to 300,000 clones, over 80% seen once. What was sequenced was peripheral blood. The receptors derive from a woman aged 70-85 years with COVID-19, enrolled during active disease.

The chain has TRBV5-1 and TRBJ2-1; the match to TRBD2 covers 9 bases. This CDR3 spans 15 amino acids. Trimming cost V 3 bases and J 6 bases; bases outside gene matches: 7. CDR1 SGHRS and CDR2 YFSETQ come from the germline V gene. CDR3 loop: CASSYLPGLANEQFF. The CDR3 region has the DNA TGCGCCAGCAGCTACCTACCGGGACTAGCCAATGAGCAGTTCTTC. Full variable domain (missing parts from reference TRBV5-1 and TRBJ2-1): KAGVTQTPRYLIKTRGQQVTLSCSPISGHRSVSWYQQTPGQGLQFLFEYFSETQRNKGNFPGRFSGRQFSNSRSEMNVSTLELGDSALYLCASSYLPGLANEQFFGPGTRLTVL.

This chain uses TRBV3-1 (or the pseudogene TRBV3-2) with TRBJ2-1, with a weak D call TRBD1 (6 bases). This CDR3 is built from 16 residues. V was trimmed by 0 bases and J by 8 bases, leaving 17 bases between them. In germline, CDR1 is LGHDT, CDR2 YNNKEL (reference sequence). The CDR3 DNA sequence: TGTGCCAGCAGCCAAGACCACGAACAGGGATGGGATGAGCAGTTCTTC. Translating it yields CASSQDHEQGWDEQFF.

The CDR3 sequence: CASSLDLASYEQYF. Written as DNA, the CDR3 is TGTGCCAGCAGTTTGGACCTAGCCTCCTACGAGCAGTACTTC. This chain links TRBV28 with TRBJ2-7, with D possibly matching TRBD2 (5 bases). Trimming pared 3 bases from V and 0 bases from J, leaving 9 bases between. CDR1 and CDR2 from the germline V gene are MDHEN and SYDVKM. The CDR3 totals 14 residues.

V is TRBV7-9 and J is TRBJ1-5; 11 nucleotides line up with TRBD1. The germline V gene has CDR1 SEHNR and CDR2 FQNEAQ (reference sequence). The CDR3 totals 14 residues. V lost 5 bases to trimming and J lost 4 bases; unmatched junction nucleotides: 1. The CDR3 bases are TGTGCCAGCAGCGGGACAGGGGGGAATCAGCCCCAGCATTTT. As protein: CASSGTGGNQPQHF.

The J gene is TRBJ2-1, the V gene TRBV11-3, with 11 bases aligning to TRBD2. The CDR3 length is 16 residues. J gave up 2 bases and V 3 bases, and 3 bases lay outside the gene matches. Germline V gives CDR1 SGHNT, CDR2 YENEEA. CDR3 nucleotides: TGTGCCAGCAGCTTGAATAGCGGGAGGGCCTACAATGAGCAGTTCTTC. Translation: CASSLNSGRAYNEQFF.

The CDR3 loop reads CASSAILGQLENTIYF. CDR3 coding DNA: TGTGCCAGCAGCGCGATTCTGGGACAGCTAGAAAACACCATATATTTT. This chain uses TRBV7-9 with TRBJ1-3, with 7 bases identical to TRBD1. This CDR3 has 16 residues. Losses at the gene ends were 5 bases for V and 6 bases for J; bases not matched to a gene: 13. Germline loops: CDR1 SEHNR, CDR2 FQNEAQ (reference sequence).

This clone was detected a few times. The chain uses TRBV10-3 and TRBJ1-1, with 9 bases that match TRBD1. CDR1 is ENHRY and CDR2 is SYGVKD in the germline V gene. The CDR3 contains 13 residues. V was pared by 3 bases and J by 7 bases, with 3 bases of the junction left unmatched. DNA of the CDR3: TGTGCCATCAGTGACTTGACAGGGGGTGAAGCTTTCTTT. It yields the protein CAISDLTGGEAFF.

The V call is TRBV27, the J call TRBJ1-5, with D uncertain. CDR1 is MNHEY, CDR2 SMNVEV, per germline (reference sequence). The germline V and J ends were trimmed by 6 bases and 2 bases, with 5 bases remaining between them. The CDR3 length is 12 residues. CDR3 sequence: CASRGGNQPQHF. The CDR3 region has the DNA TGTGCCAGCAGGGGAGGCAATCAGCCCCAGCATTTT.

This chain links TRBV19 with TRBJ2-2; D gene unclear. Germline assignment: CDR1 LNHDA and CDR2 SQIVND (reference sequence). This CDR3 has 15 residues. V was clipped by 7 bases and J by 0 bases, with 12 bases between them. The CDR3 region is CASKNLPTNTGELFF. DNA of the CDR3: TGTGCCAGTAAGAACTTACCCACGAACACCGGGGAGCTGTTTTTT.

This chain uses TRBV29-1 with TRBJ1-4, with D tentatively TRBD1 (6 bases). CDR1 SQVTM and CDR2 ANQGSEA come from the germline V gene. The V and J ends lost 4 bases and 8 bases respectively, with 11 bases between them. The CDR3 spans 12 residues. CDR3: CSVGQESEKLFF. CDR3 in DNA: TGCAGCGTTGGACAGGAAAGCGAAAAACTGTTTTTT.

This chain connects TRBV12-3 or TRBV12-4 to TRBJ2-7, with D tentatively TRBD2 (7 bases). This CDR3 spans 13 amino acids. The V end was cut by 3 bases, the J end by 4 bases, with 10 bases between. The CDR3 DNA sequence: TGTGCCAGCAGTTTGGGGGGGCGATACGAGCAGTACTTC. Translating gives CASSLGGRYEQYF.

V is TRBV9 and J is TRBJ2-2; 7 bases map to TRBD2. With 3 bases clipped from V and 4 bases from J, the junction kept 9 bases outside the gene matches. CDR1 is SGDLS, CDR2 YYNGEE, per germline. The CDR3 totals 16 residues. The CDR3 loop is CASSGPSGGSTGELFF. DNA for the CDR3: TGTGCCAGCAGCGGACCCTCGGGAGGTAGCACCGGGGAGCTGTTTTTT. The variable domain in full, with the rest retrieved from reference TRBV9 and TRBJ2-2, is DSGVTQTPKHLITATGQRVTLRCSPRSGDLSVYWYQQSLDQGLQFLIQYYNGEERAKGNILERFSAQQFPDLHSELNLSSLELGDSALYFCASSGPSGGSTGELFFGEGSRLTVL.

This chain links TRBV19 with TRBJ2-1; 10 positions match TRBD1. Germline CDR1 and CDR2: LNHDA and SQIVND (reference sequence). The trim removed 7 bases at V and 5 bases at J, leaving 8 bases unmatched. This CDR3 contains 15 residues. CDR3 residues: CASTVRGTGDNEQFF. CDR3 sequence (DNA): TGTGCCAGTACCGTAAGAGGGACAGGGGACAATGAGCAGTTCTTC.

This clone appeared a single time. The CDR3 protein is CSARDIYEQYF. CDR3 sequence (DNA): TGCAGTGCTAGAGACATCTACGAGCAGTACTTC. J is TRBJ2-7 and V is TRBV20-1; D is uncertain. V lost 0 bases to trimming and J lost 3 bases, with 3 bases between them. Looked up from germline, CDR1 is DFQATT and CDR2 is SNEGSKA (reference sequence). The CDR3 loop spans 11 amino acids.

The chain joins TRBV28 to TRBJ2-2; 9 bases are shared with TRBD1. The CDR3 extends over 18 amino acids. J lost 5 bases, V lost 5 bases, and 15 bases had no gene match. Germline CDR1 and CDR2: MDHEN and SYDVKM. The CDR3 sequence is CASSPYTGGVGLTGELFF. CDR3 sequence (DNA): TGTGCCAGCAGTCCTTACACAGGGGGCGTAGGGCTTACCGGGGAGCTGTTTTTT.

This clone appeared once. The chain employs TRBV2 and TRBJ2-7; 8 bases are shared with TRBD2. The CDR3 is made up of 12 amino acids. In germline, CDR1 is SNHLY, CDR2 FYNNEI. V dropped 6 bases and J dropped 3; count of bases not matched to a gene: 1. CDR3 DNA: TGTGCCAGCAGGCGGGAGGTCTACGAGCAGTACTTC. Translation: CASRREVYEQYF.

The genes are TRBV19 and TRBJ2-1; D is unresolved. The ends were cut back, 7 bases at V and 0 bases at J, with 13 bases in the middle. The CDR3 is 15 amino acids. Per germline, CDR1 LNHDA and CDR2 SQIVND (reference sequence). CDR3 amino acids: CASKVGPGSYNEQFF. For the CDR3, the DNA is TGTGCCAGTAAGGTAGGTCCAGGCTCCTACAATGAGCAGTTCTTC.

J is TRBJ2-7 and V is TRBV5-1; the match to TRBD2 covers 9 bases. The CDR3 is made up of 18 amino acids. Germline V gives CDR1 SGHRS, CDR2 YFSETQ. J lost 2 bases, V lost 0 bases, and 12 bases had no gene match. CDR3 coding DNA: TGCGCCAGCAGCTTGGAACCGCTTAGCGGGAGAGCTACCTACGAGCAGTACTTC. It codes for CASSLEPLSGRATYEQYF. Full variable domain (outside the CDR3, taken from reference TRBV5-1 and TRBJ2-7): KAGVTQTPRYLIKTRGQQVTLSCSPISGHRSVSWYQQTPGQGLQFLFEYFSETQRNKGNFPGRFSGRQFSNSRSEMNVSTLELGDSALYLCASSLEPLSGRATYEQYFGPGTRLTVT.

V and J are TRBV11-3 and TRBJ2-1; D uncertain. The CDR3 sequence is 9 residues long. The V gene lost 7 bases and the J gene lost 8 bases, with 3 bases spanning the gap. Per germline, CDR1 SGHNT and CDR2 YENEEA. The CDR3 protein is CASTDEQFF. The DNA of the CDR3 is TGTGCCAGCACTGATGAGCAGTTCTTC.

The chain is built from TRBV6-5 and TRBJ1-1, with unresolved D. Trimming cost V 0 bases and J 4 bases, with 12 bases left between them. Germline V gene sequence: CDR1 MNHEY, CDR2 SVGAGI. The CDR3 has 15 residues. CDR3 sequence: CASSYSNPGTTEAFF. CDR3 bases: TGTGCCAGCAGTTACTCGAATCCGGGTACCACTGAAGCTTTCTTT.

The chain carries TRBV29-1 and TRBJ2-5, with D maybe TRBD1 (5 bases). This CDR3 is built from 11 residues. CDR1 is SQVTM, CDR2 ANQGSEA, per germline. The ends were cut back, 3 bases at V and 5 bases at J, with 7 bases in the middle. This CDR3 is CSVETVETQYF. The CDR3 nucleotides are TGCAGCGTTGAGACAGTGGAGACCCAGTACTTC.

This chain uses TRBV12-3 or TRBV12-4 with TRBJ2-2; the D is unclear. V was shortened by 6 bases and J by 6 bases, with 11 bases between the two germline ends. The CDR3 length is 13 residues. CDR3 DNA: TGTGCCAGCAGCGACTGGCGCGCCGGGGAGCTGTTTTTT. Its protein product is CASSDWRAGELFF.

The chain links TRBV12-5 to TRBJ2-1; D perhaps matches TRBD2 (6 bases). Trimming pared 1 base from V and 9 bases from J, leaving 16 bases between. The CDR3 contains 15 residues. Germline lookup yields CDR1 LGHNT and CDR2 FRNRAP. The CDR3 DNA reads TGTGCTAGTGGTTTGGGCCTTCGGGAGTTGGGTGAGCAGTTCTTC. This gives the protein CASGLGLRELGEQFF.

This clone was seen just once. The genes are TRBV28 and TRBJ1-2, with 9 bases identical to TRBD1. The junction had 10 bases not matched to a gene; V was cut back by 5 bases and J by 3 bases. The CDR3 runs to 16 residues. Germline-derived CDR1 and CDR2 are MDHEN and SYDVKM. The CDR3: CASSGGTGYFHYGYTF. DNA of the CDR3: TGTGCCAGCAGTGGCGGGACAGGGTATTTTCACTATGGCTACACCTTC.

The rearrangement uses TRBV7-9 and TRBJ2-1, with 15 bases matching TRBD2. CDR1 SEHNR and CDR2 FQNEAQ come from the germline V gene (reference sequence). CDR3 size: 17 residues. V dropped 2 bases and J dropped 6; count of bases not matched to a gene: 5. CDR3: CASSLTGTSGRRNEQFF. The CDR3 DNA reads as TGTGCCAGCAGCTTAACCGGGACTAGCGGGAGGCGCAATGAGCAGTTCTTC.

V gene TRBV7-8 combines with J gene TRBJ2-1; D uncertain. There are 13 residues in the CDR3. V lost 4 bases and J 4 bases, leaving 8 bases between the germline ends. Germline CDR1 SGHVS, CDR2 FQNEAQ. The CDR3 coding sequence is TGTGCCAGCAGCTCGACTGTTTACAATGAGCAGTTCTTC. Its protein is CASSSTVYNEQFF. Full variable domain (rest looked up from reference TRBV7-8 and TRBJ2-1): GAGVSQSPRYKVAKRGQDVALRCDPISGHVSLFWYQQALGQGPEFLTYFQNEAQLDKSGLPSDRFFAERPEGSVSTLKIQRTQQEDSAVYLCASSSTVYNEQFFGPGTRLTVL.

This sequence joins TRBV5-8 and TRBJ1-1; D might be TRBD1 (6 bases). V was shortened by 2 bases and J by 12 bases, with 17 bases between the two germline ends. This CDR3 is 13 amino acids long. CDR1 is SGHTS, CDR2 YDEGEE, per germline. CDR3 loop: CASSFTGYSMTFF. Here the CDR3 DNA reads TGTGCCAGCAGCTTTACAGGGTATAGCATGACTTTCTTT.